The 27 T cell receptor beta chains in this list originate from one sample, sequenced in a study of blood T cell repertoires in COVID-19. This table comes from immunoSEQ multiplex PCR, and its TCRdb copy is limited to in-frame clones, with some not included. Found here are a few hundred thousand clones, roughly 90% of them singletons; the top ten hold more than 1%. Sequenced sample: PBMCs or T cells enriched from blood (not recorded which). All receptors come from a woman under 40 who had recovered from COVID-19.

This rearrangement joins TRBV4-1 to TRBJ2-1; D perhaps matches TRBD1 (5 bases). Germline loops: CDR1 MGHRA, CDR2 YSYEKL. There are 15 residues in the CDR3. Trimming left V 1 base short and J 7 bases short, with 14 bases between. CDR3 region: CASSQGWGPANEQFF. The CDR3 bases are TGCGCCAGCAGCCAAGGTTGGGGCCCGGCGAATGAGCAGTTCTTC.

This chain joins TRBV28 and TRBJ1-6, with unresolved D. V was cut by 2 bases and J by 8 bases, with 4 bases left in between. This CDR3 comprises 12 residues. Germline loops: CDR1 MDHEN, CDR2 SYDVKM. In nucleotides, the CDR3 is TGTGCCAGCAGTTTAGCAGATTCACCCCTCCACTTT. Translating it yields CASSLADSPLHF.

J is TRBJ2-5 and V is TRBV7-9; TRBD1 aligns across 7 bases. The germline gives CDR1 SEHNR, CDR2 FQNEAQ (reference sequence). The CDR3 loop spans 13 amino acids. V lost 5 bases to trimming and J lost 5 bases; unmatched junction nucleotides: 5. Here the CDR3 DNA reads TGTGCCAGCAGCATCAGGGGGTTGGAGACCCAGTACTTC. Its translation: CASSIRGLETQYF.

This clone was found a few times. The V call is TRBV19, the J call TRBJ1-2, with D possibly matching TRBD1 (5 bases). Trimming left V 5 bases short and J 5 bases short, with 12 bases between. Germline V gene data show CDR1 as LNHDA and CDR2 as SQIVND (reference sequence). This CDR3 is built from 13 residues. The CDR3 nucleotides read TGTGCCAGTAGTCCCATGACAGAGTATGGCTACACCTTC. This encodes CASSPMTEYGYTF.

A remark on this clone: The sample carries other DNA sequences with the same CDR3. J is TRBJ2-7 and V is TRBV5-1; no firm D call. The CDR3 consists of 12 residues. CDR1 is SGHRS and CDR2 is YFSETQ in the germline V gene. With 0 bases removed from V and 3 bases from J, the gap between germline ends came to 4 bases. The DNA of the CDR3 is TGCGCCAGCAGCTTGGATTACTACGAGCAGTACTTC. Its protein is CASSLDYYEQYF.

The V and J genes are TRBV21-1 and TRBJ2-1; the table's TRBD2 call for D was not verified on the DNA. TRBV21-1 is a pseudogene locus. The CDR3 sequence is 13 residues long. The CDR3 loop is CASDRGARHEQFF. CDR3 DNA: TGTGCCAGCGATCGGGGGGCTAGGCATGAGCAGTTCTTC.

The chain recombines TRBV19 with TRBJ2-1; D is undetermined. Germline V CDR1 and CDR2: LNHDA, SQIVND (reference sequence). V lost 5 bases, J lost 9 bases, and 14 bases lay in between. This CDR3 spans 13 amino acids. For the CDR3, the DNA is TGTGCCAGTAGTCCACGGGTGGTTAGTGAGCAGTTCTTC. This gives the protein CASSPRVVSEQFF.

This sequence joins TRBV5-8 and TRBJ2-2; TRBD2 matches at 9 bases. Per the germline V gene, CDR1 is SGHTS and CDR2 is YDEGEE. The CDR3 is made up of 18 amino acids. The V segment lost 0 bases and the J segment 1 base; nucleotides outside the gene matches: 7. The CDR3 here is CASSLALAGVQNTGELFF. The CDR3 coding sequence is TGTGCCAGCAGCTTGGCTTTAGCGGGGGTCCAGAACACCGGGGAGCTGTTTTTT.

This clone was counted between two and nine times. This chain connects TRBV6-2 or TRBV6-3 to TRBJ2-7, with 10 bases that match TRBD1. The CDR3 is 15 amino acids. Germline CDR1 MNHEY, CDR2 SVGEGT. Trimming took 5 bases from V and 4 from J; bases not matched to a gene: 8. CDR3 bases: TGTGCCAGCAGTGCTCCCGGACAGGGGGTTTACGAGCAGTACTTC. Translating gives CASSAPGQGVYEQYF.

The chain recombines TRBV11-3 with TRBJ1-1, with 8 nucleotides matching TRBD1. The V gene's germline CDR1 is SGHNT and CDR2 YENEEA. The length of the CDR3 is 16 residues. V was pared by 4 bases and J by 4 bases, with 11 bases of the junction left unmatched. The CDR3 DNA reads TGTGCCAGCAGCTCCCCAACCCGACAGGGGATCACTGAAGCTTTCTTT. The encoded protein is CASSSPTRQGITEAFF.

The chain has TRBV11-2 and TRBJ1-4, with D maybe TRBD1 (6 bases). The CDR3 is made up of 13 amino acids. Germline V gene sequence: CDR1 SGHAT, CDR2 FQNNGV. Between the trimmed V and J ends, which lost 4 bases and 8 bases, there was a span of 11 bases. CDR3 sequence reads: CASSSLQGEKLFF. In DNA, the CDR3 is TGTGCCAGCAGCTCCTTACAGGGAGAAAAACTGTTTTTT.

This chain joins TRBV5-1 and TRBJ2-5; 7 nucleotides agree with TRBD1. V trimming: 4 bases; J trimming: 5 bases; junction bases outside the gene matches: 5. Germline V lookup: CDR1 SGHRS, CDR2 YFSETQ. The CDR3 spans 13 residues. The CDR3 is CASSRSQGETQYF. The CDR3 DNA follows: TGCGCCAGCAGCAGGTCACAGGGGGAGACCCAGTACTTC. The full variable domain, its missing parts supplied by reference TRBV5-1 and TRBJ2-5, is KAGVTQTPRYLIKTRGQQVTLSCSPISGHRSVSWYQQTPGQGLQFLFEYFSETQRNKGNFPGRFSGRQFSNSRSEMNVSTLELGDSALYLCASSRSQGETQYFGPGTRLLVL.

This chain connects TRBV24-1 to TRBJ2-1; D ambiguous. The V end lost 6 bases, the J end lost 7 bases, and 6 bases lay between the germline ends. Germline V gene sequence: CDR1 KGHDR, CDR2 SFDVKD. CDR3 size: 11 residues. The DNA of the CDR3 is TGTGCCACCAGTTCCGGGAATGAGCAGTTCTTC. It codes for CATSSGNEQFF.

The rearrangement uses TRBV7-9 and TRBJ1-1; 10 bases agree with TRBD1. V lost 1 base and J lost 1; bases outside the gene matches: 0. The germline gives CDR1 SEHNR, CDR2 FQNEAQ (reference sequence). The CDR3 length is 15 residues. CDR3 sequence: CASSLGTGGNTEAFF. CDR3 sequence (DNA): TGTGCCAGCAGCTTAGGGACAGGGGGGAACACTGAAGCTTTCTTT.

J is TRBJ2-7 and V is TRBV7-2, with 8 bases fitting TRBD2. Germline CDR1 reads SGHTA; CDR2 reads FQGNSA. There are 15 residues in the CDR3. J gave up 0 bases and V 4 bases, and 5 bases lay outside the gene matches. CDR3 nucleotides: TGTGCCAGCAGCTCCCAAGCGGGGGTCTCCTACGAGCAGTACTTC. This encodes CASSSQAGVSYEQYF.

The CDR3 region has the DNA TGTGCCAGTAGCAACCCCCCGGGAAGGGTCGACTATGGCTACACCTTC. Protein sequence: CASSNPPGRVDYGYTF. V usage is TRBV19 and J usage is TRBJ1-2; D ambiguous. In germline, CDR1 is LNHDA, CDR2 SQIVND (reference sequence). The V and J ends lost 6 bases and 3 bases respectively, with 20 bases between them. This CDR3 contains 16 residues.

This clone was observed a handful of times. This chain links TRBV2 with TRBJ1-3, with D hard to call. The V gene lost 4 bases and the J gene lost 0 bases, with 16 bases spanning the gap. The CDR3 runs 17 residues. Germline V gene data show CDR1 as SNHLY and CDR2 as FYNNEI. CDR3 amino acids: CASSATWTDYSGNTIYF. The DNA of the CDR3 is TGTGCCAGCAGTGCCACCTGGACTGACTACTCTGGAAACACCATATATTTT.

The V gene is TRBV5-1, the J gene TRBJ1-6, with 8 bases matching TRBD1. J gave up 10 bases and V 0 bases, and 6 bases lay outside the gene matches. This CDR3 is 15 amino acids long. Germline lookup yields CDR1 SGHRS and CDR2 YFSETQ. The CDR3 loop is CASSLGTGLESPLHF. The CDR3 DNA is TGCGCCAGCAGCTTGGGGACAGGGTTGGAGTCACCCCTCCACTTT. Full variable domain (outside the CDR3, taken from reference TRBV5-1 and TRBJ1-6): KAGVTQTPRYLIKTRGQQVTLSCSPISGHRSVSWYQQTPGQGLQFLFEYFSETQRNKGNFPGRFSGRQFSNSRSEMNVSTLELGDSALYLCASSLGTGLESPLHFGNGTRLTVT.

The genes are TRBV3-1 (or the pseudogene TRBV3-2) and TRBJ2-7; D may be TRBD2 (5 bases). The V and J ends lost 6 bases and 3 bases respectively, with 15 bases between them. The CDR3 runs to 14 residues. The V gene's germline CDR1 is LGHDT and CDR2 YNNKEL (reference sequence). CDR3 sequence (DNA): TGTGCCAGCAGTCAATCAGGACTGATCTACGAGCAGTACTTC. This sequence encodes CASSQSGLIYEQYF.

The chain recombines TRBV4-3 with TRBJ1-2, with 9 bases matching TRBD1. Per germline, CDR1 LGHNA and CDR2 YSLEER. This CDR3 has 18 amino acids. V was pared by 3 bases and J by 5 bases, with 16 bases of the junction left unmatched. In nucleotides, the CDR3 is TGCGCCAGCAGCCAGACCGGACAGGGGACGATTCCGCTTTATGGCTACACCTTC. Translating gives CASSQTGQGTIPLYGYTF.

This clone came up once. The V gene is TRBV19, the J gene TRBJ1-6, with D uncertain. In germline, CDR1 is LNHDA, CDR2 SQIVND (reference sequence). The CDR3 length is 14 residues. The ends were cut back, 4 bases at V and 8 bases at J, with 12 bases in the middle. Here the CDR3 DNA reads TGTGCCAGTAGTACCTGGAGGGAACATTCACCCCTCCACTTT. It yields the protein CASSTWREHSPLHF.

V and J are TRBV9 and TRBJ1-6; TRBD1 aligns across 7 bases. Germline V lookup: CDR1 SGDLS, CDR2 YYNGEE. V gave up 3 bases and J gave up 8 bases; unmatched junction bases: 8. There are 15 residues in the CDR3. The CDR3 is CASSALDRSDSPLHF. DNA of the CDR3: TGTGCCAGCAGCGCCTTGGACAGGAGTGATTCACCCCTCCACTTT.

The chain combines TRBV5-1 with TRBJ2-1; 8 bases map to TRBD2. The V and J ends lost 4 bases and 4 bases, in that order; junction bases with no gene match: 13. The CDR3 has 17 amino acids. Germline CDR1 reads SGHRS; CDR2 reads YFSETQ. CDR3 residues: CASSQESGLADYNEQFF. CDR3 nucleotides: TGCGCCAGCAGCCAGGAATCCGGACTAGCAGATTACAATGAGCAGTTCTTC.

The CDR3 bases are TGTGCCAGCAGTTTCGGACTAGCGAGTAACTACGAGCAGTACTTC. Its translation is CASSFGLASNYEQYF. V gene TRBV27 combines with J gene TRBJ2-7, with 9 bases aligning to TRBD2. The V gene end was trimmed by 3 bases and the J gene end by 3 bases; junction bases not matched to a gene: 6. This CDR3 spans 15 amino acids. The V gene's germline CDR1 is MNHEY and CDR2 SMNVEV (reference sequence).

This chain links TRBV12-3 or TRBV12-4 with TRBJ1-2, with 7 bases matching TRBD1. This CDR3 contains 13 residues. V was clipped by 6 bases and J by 2 bases; unmatched bases: 3. The CDR3, as DNA: TGTGCCAGCAGGCCGGGACAGAACTATGGCTACACCTTC. Amino acid sequence: CASRPGQNYGYTF.

V gene TRBV28 combines with J gene TRBJ2-1; maybe TRBD2 (5 bases). CDR3 size: 15 residues. Trimming pared 5 bases from V and 2 bases from J, leaving 13 bases between. Germline V gene sequence: CDR1 MDHEN, CDR2 SYDVKM. CDR3 sequence reads: CASSPFAGAYNEQFF. CDR3 DNA: TGTGCCAGCAGTCCCTTTGCCGGGGCCTACAATGAGCAGTTCTTC.

V is TRBV7-9 and J is TRBJ2-7, with D maybe TRBD1 (6 bases). Trimming stripped 1 base from V and 8 bases from J, with 15 bases between. The CDR3 totals 14 residues. Germline V gives CDR1 SEHNR, CDR2 FQNEAQ (reference sequence). The DNA for the CDR3 is TGTGCCAGCAGCTTAGGGGGGCTAGACCCGAAGCAGTACTTC. It is translated as CASSLGGLDPKQYF.